The 24 T cell receptor beta chains given below trace back to one sample, sequenced in a study of shared clonotypes between healthy human individuals. Assay used: immunoSEQ multiplex PCR; TCRdb lists only in-frame clones, some missing. This table holds around 500,000 clones, more than 75% found once. Sequencing was done on a sample of PBMCs. These receptors came from a woman in her 40s in good health. Some clones in this sample may be carry-over from other donors' samples.

The chain links TRBV28 to TRBJ1-1; D unclear. The germline V gene has CDR1 MDHEN and CDR2 SYDVKM. The CDR3 loop spans 11 amino acids. V lost 11 bases, J lost 0 bases, and 7 bases lay in between. Here the CDR3 reads CALRVNTEAFF. CDR3 bases: TGTGCCCTCCGTGTGAACACTGAAGCTTTCTTT.

This clone was observed a single time. This chain connects TRBV7-2 to TRBJ2-2, with 13 bases matching TRBD2. This CDR3 is built from 18 residues. Germline V gives CDR1 SGHTA, CDR2 FQGNSA. The junction had 10 bases not matched to a gene; V was cut back by 4 bases and J by 5 bases. CDR3 sequence (DNA): TGTGCCAGCAGCTCACGACTAGCGGGAGGAGGAACAACCGGGGAGCTGTTTTTT. Translating gives CASSSRLAGGGTTGELFF.

DNA for the CDR3: TGTGCCAGCAGCCCCTCAGGGGGCAGCCAAGAGACCCAGTACTTC. It yields the protein CASSPSGGSQETQYF. The chain uses TRBV9 and TRBJ2-5; 8 bases match TRBD1. Germline V gene sequence: CDR1 SGDLS, CDR2 YYNGEE. This CDR3 has 15 amino acids. The J segment lost 1 base and the V segment lost 4 bases, leaving 6 bases of the junction unmatched.

Here the CDR3 DNA reads TGCAGCGTTGAAGACAGTGGCACAGATACGCAGTATTTT. Translated: CSVEDSGTDTQYF. The chain is built from TRBV29-1 and TRBJ2-3; D not certain. The CDR3 sequence is 13 residues long. V gave up 0 bases and J gave up 1 base, with 5 bases separating them. Germline CDR1 reads SQVTM; CDR2 reads ANQGSEA.

The rearrangement uses TRBV28 and TRBJ2-6; D assignment may be TRBD1 or TRBD2 (6 bases each). The V end was cut by 6 bases, the J end by 0 bases, with 9 bases between. Germline assignment: CDR1 MDHEN and CDR2 SYDVKM. CDR3 size: 15 residues. The CDR3 is CASRQGLSGANVLTF. Written as DNA, the CDR3 is TGTGCCAGCAGACAGGGACTCTCTGGGGCCAACGTCCTGACTTTC.

The chain is built from TRBV5-1 and TRBJ2-3; possible D gene TRBD2, 5 bases. The CDR3 spans 13 residues. V was clipped by 7 bases and J by 9 bases, with 18 bases between them. Germline CDR1 is SGHRS and CDR2 is YFSETQ. The CDR3 nucleotides read TGCGCCAGCCAAGGTGACCTCTGGGAGACGCAGTATTTT. It is translated as CASQGDLWETQYF.

J is TRBJ1-3 and V is TRBV5-5; perhaps TRBD1 as D (5 bases). Trimming took off 4 bases at V and 2 bases at J, with 13 bases between the two ends. The CDR3 covers 15 residues. The V gene's germline CDR1 is SGHKS and CDR2 YYEKEE (reference sequence). The CDR3 loop is CASSLGGLAGNTIYF. DNA of the CDR3: TGTGCCAGCAGCCTCGGGGGGTTGGCTGGAAACACCATATATTTT.

The chain links TRBV4-1 to TRBJ1-4; unclear D gene. Germline V gene sequence: CDR1 MGHRA, CDR2 YSYEKL. This CDR3 comprises 16 residues. The V end lost 1 base, the J end lost 0 bases, and 9 bases lay between the germline ends. In nucleotides, the CDR3 is TGCGCCAGCAGCCAAGGCTCTTCTGCAACTAATGAAAAACTGTTTTTT. It encodes CASSQGSSATNEKLFF.

The chain is built from TRBV5-1 and TRBJ2-1; TRBD2 matches 9 bases. Looked up from germline, CDR1 is SGHRS and CDR2 is YFSETQ. J was trimmed by 8 bases and V by 1 base; bases with no gene match: 7. CDR3 size: 15 residues. The CDR3 DNA reads TGCGCCAGCAGCTTGCTCGCGGGAGGGCCCTATGAGCAGTTCTTC. Its protein product is CASSLLAGGPYEQFF.

As to this clone: Given a much more abundant clone one base away, this may be a read error. Other DNA sequences within the sample encode an identical CDR3. Written as DNA, the CDR3 is TGTGCCACCAGCAGAGATCCGGGAGGTGGGCAGCCCCAGCATTTT. Translating gives CATSRDPGGGQPQHF. The chain has TRBV15 and TRBJ1-5, with D uncertain. The CDR3 loop spans 15 amino acids. Germline assignment: CDR1 LNHNV and CDR2 YYDKDF (reference sequence). Between the trimmed V and J ends, which lost 0 bases and 7 bases, there was a span of 13 bases.

The V and J genes are TRBV27 and TRBJ2-2; 15 nucleotides align to TRBD2. With 6 bases clipped from V and 7 bases from J, the junction kept 12 bases outside the gene matches. The CDR3 runs 18 residues. Germline V gene sequence: CDR1 MNHEY, CDR2 SMNVEV (reference sequence). The CDR3 loop is CASSQRTSGRARVGELFF. DNA of the CDR3: TGTGCCAGCAGCCAAAGGACTAGCGGGAGGGCCAGGGTCGGGGAGCTGTTTTTT.

J is TRBJ2-5 and V is TRBV5-4; D unclear. V shed 0 bases and J shed 5 bases, with 8 bases lying between them. Germline CDR1 and CDR2: SGHNT and YYREEE (reference sequence). The CDR3 sequence is 13 residues long. The CDR3 loop reads CASSLAEWETQYF. The CDR3 nucleotides are TGTGCCAGCAGCTTGGCCGAGTGGGAGACCCAGTACTTC.

The V gene is TRBV10-2, the J gene TRBJ2-1; D not certain. CDR3 length: 21 residues. Looked up from germline, CDR1 is WSHSY and CDR2 is SAAADI. Between the trimmed V and J ends, which lost 4 bases and 8 bases, there was a span of 36 bases. This chain's CDR3 is CASSVGSGRILSYAAYYEQFF. CDR3 bases: TGCGCCAGCAGTGTGGGGTCGGGTAGAATCCTAAGCTATGCGGCCTATTATGAGCAGTTCTTC.

The J gene is TRBJ2-1, the V gene TRBV5-6; TRBD1 is a possible D gene (6 bases). CDR3 size: 15 residues. Germline CDR1 is SGHDT and CDR2 is YYEEEE. V was shortened by 0 bases and J by 6 bases, with 13 bases between the two germline ends. The CDR3 DNA reads TGTGCCAGCAGCTTGGATGGGGGCGACGGCAATGAGCAGTTCTTC. It is translated as CASSLDGGDGNEQFF. The complete variable domain, with remaining parts taken from reference TRBV5-6 and TRBJ2-1, reads DAGVTQSPTHLIKTRGQQVTLRCSPKSGHDTVSWYQQALGQGPQFIFQYYEEEERQRGNFPDRFSGHQFPNYSSELNVNALLLGDSALYLCASSLDGGDGNEQFFGPGTRLTVL.

This chain uses TRBV13 with TRBJ1-1; 8 bases are shared with TRBD1. The junction had 11 bases not matched to a gene; V was cut back by 5 bases and J by 3 bases. The CDR3 covers 16 residues. Germline assignment: CDR1 PRHDT and CDR2 FYEKMQ (reference sequence). CDR3 sequence (DNA): TGTGCCAGCAGCCCCGGACAGGGAGTAATCGACACTGAAGCTTTCTTT. Its translation: CASSPGQGVIDTEAFF.

The chain joins TRBV28 to TRBJ2-2, with TRBD2 matching 8 bases. CDR3 length: 17 residues. V shed 5 bases, J shed 3 bases, and the junction held 11 bases outside the gene matches. In germline, CDR1 is MDHEN, CDR2 SYDVKM. CDR3 in DNA: TGTGCCAGCAGTCCCCGGGCCGGGACTAGGGACACCGGGGAGCTGTTTTTT. Encoded protein: CASSPRAGTRDTGELFF.

V and J are TRBV9 and TRBJ2-1; TRBD1 is a possible D gene (6 bases). This CDR3 contains 15 residues. CDR1 is SGDLS, CDR2 YYNGEE, per germline. Deletions cut 0 bases from V and 3 bases from J, with 10 bases between. The CDR3 DNA sequence: TGTGCCAGCAGCGTAGTAGTACAGGGCTACAATGAGCAGTTCTTC. Amino acids: CASSVVVQGYNEQFF.

CDR3 in DNA: TGTGCCAGTAGTATTGAGGCGGGGTCCTACAATGAGCAGTTCTTC. Amino acids: CASSIEAGSYNEQFF. The rearrangement uses TRBV19 and TRBJ2-1; D may be TRBD2 (6 bases). V lost 3 bases and J lost 1, with 10 bases in between. Germline loops: CDR1 LNHDA, CDR2 SQIVND (reference sequence). This CDR3 comprises 15 residues.

The CDR3 reads CASSPGGYEQYF. CDR3 nucleotides: TGTGCCAGCAGCCCTGGGGGTTACGAGCAGTACTTC. The V and J genes are TRBV11-2 and TRBJ2-7; D is possibly TRBD1 or TRBD2 (5 bases each). Germline loops: CDR1 SGHAT, CDR2 FQNNGV. This CDR3 is built from 12 residues. Trimming shortened V by 5 bases and J by 4 bases, and 9 bases separated the two germline ends.

This CDR3 is CASTLDGTGDSYEQYF. In nucleotides, the CDR3 is TGCGCCAGCACCCTGGACGGGACAGGGGACTCCTACGAGCAGTACTTC. The chain uses TRBV5-1 and TRBJ2-7; 10 nucleotides line up with TRBD1. Germline lookup yields CDR1 SGHRS and CDR2 YFSETQ. This CDR3 has 16 residues. V shed 6 bases and J 0 bases; nucleotides not matched to a gene: 9.

The chain combines TRBV29-1 with TRBJ2-7; 9 nucleotides align to TRBD1. The CDR3 loop spans 16 amino acids. Germline CDR1 is SQVTM and CDR2 is ANQGSEA. With V trimmed by 4 bases and J by 0 bases, 10 bases remained unmatched. CDR3 sequence (DNA): TGCAGCGTTGGCCGTGTGGGGACAGGGAGCTCCTACGAGCAGTACTTC. The encoded protein is CSVGRVGTGSSYEQYF.

V usage is TRBV21-1 and J usage is TRBJ2-7; no check of the table's D call, TRBD1, against the DNA was made. TRBV21-1 counts as a pseudogene. The CDR3 extends over 13 amino acids. CDR3 bases: TGTGCCAGCAGCCACAGGGGGCAGGTCGAGCAGTACTTC. As protein: CASSHRGQVEQYF.

This sequence joins TRBV15 and TRBJ1-1; D might be TRBD1 (5 bases). The CDR3 is 14 residues long. The germline V and J ends were trimmed by 0 bases and 11 bases, with 16 bases remaining between them. Germline CDR1 reads LNHNV; CDR2 reads YYDKDF (reference sequence). CDR3 sequence reads: CATSRDLRGNEAFF. The CDR3 coding sequence is TGTGCCACCAGCAGAGATTTGCGGGGGAATGAGGCTTTCTTT.

The chain is built from TRBV9 and TRBJ2-5; 7 bases agree with TRBD2. The germline gives CDR1 SGDLS, CDR2 YYNGEE. CDR3 length equals 15 residues. V was pared by 0 bases and J by 2 bases, with 4 bases of the junction left unmatched. The chain's CDR3 is CASSVDTSVQETQYF. In nucleotides, the CDR3 is TGTGCCAGCAGCGTAGACACTAGCGTACAAGAGACCCAGTACTTC.